This T cell receptor (beta chain) was captured by sequencing in a study of T cells in Graves' hyperthyroidism and ophthalmopathy. Researchers amplified the TCR beta CDR3 regions from RNA transcripts. HTBI primers were employed in a first-round RT-PCR of the TCR CDR3. TCRdb redid the calling of the multiplex PCR reads with MiXCR, one entry per CDR3 protein. The sample records around 300,000 distinct CDR3 sequences, approximately 23% being singletons. A note on this clonotype: Its antigen is as yet unknown.

Clinical symptoms, serum thyroxine and TRAb, thyroid ultrasound and orbital computed tomography together formed the diagnostic basis. V was cut by 0 bases and J by 7 bases, with 7 bases left in between. The CDR3 has 14 amino acids. General observations from the study: Through a model of 13 V-J features, ophthalmopathy was separated from stable hyperthyroidism.

The chain combines TRBV12-3 or TRBV12-4 with TRBJ1-6, with no clear D. The sequence was collected from a man aged 25 to 45 with Graves' ophthalmopathy. Sequencing was performed on blood. In DNA, the CDR3 is TGTGCCAGCAGTTTAGCGCGGACCAATTCACCCCTCCACTTT. It codes for CASSLARTNSPLHF.